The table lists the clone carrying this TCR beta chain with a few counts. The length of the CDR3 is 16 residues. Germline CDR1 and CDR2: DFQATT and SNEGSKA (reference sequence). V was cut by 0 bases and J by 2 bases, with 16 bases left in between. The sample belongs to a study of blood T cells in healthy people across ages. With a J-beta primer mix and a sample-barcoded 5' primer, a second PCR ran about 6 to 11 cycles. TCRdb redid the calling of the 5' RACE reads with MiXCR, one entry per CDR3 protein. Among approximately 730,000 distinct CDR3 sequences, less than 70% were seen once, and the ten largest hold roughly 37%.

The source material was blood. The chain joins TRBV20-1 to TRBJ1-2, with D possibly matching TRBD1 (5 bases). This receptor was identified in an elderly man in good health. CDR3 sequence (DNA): TGCAGTGCTAGAGACACAGGTTCCAGACAGAACTATGGCTACACCTTC. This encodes CSARDTGSRQNYGYTF.